This TCR beta chain appears in the sequencing data of a study of T cells after yellow fever vaccination. CDR3 length equals 16 residues. J lost 6 bases, V lost 0 bases, and 4 bases had no gene match. Germline assignment: CDR1 LGHNA and CDR2 YSLEER. MiXCR, run by TCRdb on the 5' RACE reads, gives a single entry per CDR3 protein. The sample lists 500,000 to 650,000 distinct CDR3 sequences, less than 20% occurring once. This clonotype was detected only a few times. This clonotype was obtained from a man aged 18 to 30 who received the YFV17D yellow fever vaccine. Sequencing was performed on PBMCs, taken 5 days after the first yellow fever vaccination. V gene TRBV4-3 combines with J gene TRBJ2-1; TRBD1 matches 11 bases. CDR3: CASSQDVGQGVNEQFF. CDR3 bases: TGCGCCAGCAGCCAAGATGTGGGACAGGGGGTCAATGAGCAGTTCTTC.